This T cell receptor (beta chain) was obtained from a study of cytomegalovirus exposure and HLA in healthy donors. Study results and limitations: Immune exposure data for these donors was limited to CMV serostatus. It was taken for granted in presence/absence analyses that sequencing depth across donors was roughly uniform. A prior analysis recorded that most TCR beta V segments were productive about 87% or about 30% of the time. Specific recognition of CMV antigens was confirmed in vitro for a few chains (all CMV-associated).

Looked up from germline, CDR1 is SGHDT and CDR2 is YYEEEE. Trimming removed 0 bases from V and 1 base from J; junction bases left unmatched: 3. The CDR3 has 16 residues. On this clone: Antigen: not known.

The PCR made use of 60 Vbeta and 13 Jbeta primers. Repertoires were generated with immunoSEQ multiplex PCR, while TCRdb's copy carries only in-frame clones and drops some. The sample includes under 150,000 clones, nearly 85% of them seen just once. Input material: PBMCs. This rearrangement joins TRBV5-6 to TRBJ2-4; 8 bases match TRBD2. The receptor comes from a boy aged 5-17 years in good health and CMV-seronegative. The CDR3 DNA reads as TGTGCCAGCAGCTTGGGTAGCGGGATCGCCAAAAACATTCAGTACTTC. Encoded protein: CASSLGSGIAKNIQYF.